Listed below are T cell receptor beta chains from one sample, sequenced in a study of cytomegalovirus exposure and HLA in healthy donors. Repertoires were generated with immunoSEQ multiplex PCR, while TCRdb's copy carries only in-frame clones and drops some. Of tens of thousands of clones listed, 85% to 95% are singletons. Sequenced sample: PBMCs. The receptors come from a man between 18 and 35 years old in good health and CMV-seronegative. CDR3s include the opening cysteine and the closing phenylalanine or tryptophan. D genes are given only for firm matches. Rows may omit the clone size; those that give it use once, few, many or a size class.

D	V	J	size	CDR3	DNA
TRBD2	TRBV7-9	TRBJ2-3	.	CASSQTPGLAGRGTDTQYF	TGTGCCAGCAGTCAAACTCCGGGACTAGCGGGGAGGGGCACAGATACGCAGTATTTT
TRBD1	TRBV15	TRBJ1-6	.	CATTGTGESSPLHF	TGTGCCACCACCGGCACAGGGGAGAGTTCACCCCTCCACTTT
TRBD2	TRBV5-4	TRBJ2-7	.	CASSPGASGGGIYEQYF	TGTGCCAGCAGCCCCGGGGCTAGCGGAGGCGGTATTTACGAGCAGTACTTC
TRBD1	TRBV6-5	TRBJ2-5	.	CASRQNRGRETQYF	TGTGCCAGCAGACAAAACAGGGGGAGAGAGACCCAGTACTTC
.	TRBV5-1	TRBJ2-2	.	CASSAGTANTGELFF	TGCGCCAGCAGCGCGGGAACCGCGAACACCGGGGAGCTGTTTTTT
TRBD1	TRBV12-5	TRBJ2-2	.	CASGLGTGGYTGELFF	TGTGCTAGTGGTTTGGGCACAGGGGGCTACACCGGGGAGCTGTTTTTT
TRBD1	TRBV6-4	TRBJ1-1	.	CASSQPTGGIMNTEAFF	TGTGCCAGCAGTCAGCCGACAGGGGGTATTATGAACACTGAAGCTTTCTTT
.	TRBV19	TRBJ1-1	.	CASSMGTKLNTEAFF	TGTGCCAGTAGTATGGGGACTAAGTTGAACACTGAAGCTTTCTTT
TRBD1	TRBV19	TRBJ2-3	.	CASSIEQGFVGTDTQYF	TGTGCCAGTAGTATAGAACAGGGGTTCGTGGGAACAGATACGCAGTATTTT
.	TRBV5-6	TRBJ1-1	.	CASSFEGMNTEAFF	TGTGCCAGCAGCTTCGAGGGAATGAACACTGAAGCTTTCTTT
TRBD1	TRBV6-1	TRBJ1-1	once	CASSERDRGLNTEAFF	TGTGCCAGCAGTGAGAGGGACAGGGGGCTGAACACTGAAGCTTTCTTT
.	TRBV5-1	TRBJ1-2	.	CASSRQADYGYTF	TGCGCCAGCAGCCGACAGGCGGACTATGGCTACACCTTC
TRBD2	TRBV27	TRBJ2-7	.	CASRTTSANSYEQYF	TGTGCCAGCAGGACCACTAGCGCCAACTCCTACGAGCAGTACTTC
.	TRBV30	TRBJ2-1	.	CALQKQGNEQFF	TGTGCCTTACAGAAACAGGGCAATGAGCAGTTCTTC
TRBD1	TRBV28	TRBJ1-5	.	CASTDRDQPQHF	TGTGCCAGCACGGACAGGGATCAGCCCCAGCATTTT
TRBD2	TRBV27	TRBJ2-7	.	CASSSTSSGAFYEQYF	TGTGCCAGCAGTTCGACCTCTAGCGGGGCTTTCTACGAGCAGTACTTC
.	TRBV27	TRBJ2-7	.	CASSERVGIPAEQYF	TGTGCCAGCAGTGAGAGGGTGGGGATTCCAGCCGAGCAGTACTTC
TRBD2	TRBV6-4	TRBJ2-1	.	CASSLAGGNNEQFF	TGTGCCAGCAGCCTAGCGGGGGGGAACAATGAACAGTTCTTC
.	TRBV19	TRBJ2-7	.	CASSAGMSYEQYF	TGTGCCAGTAGTGCAGGAATGTCCTACGAGCAGTACTTC
.	TRBV19	TRBJ1-2	.	CASTRTDIYGYTF	TGTGCCAGTACTAGGACGGACATCTATGGCTACACCTTC
TRBD1	TRBV19	TRBJ1-1	.	CASSMSLLGTANTEAFF	TGTGCCAGTAGTATGTCCCTCCTTGGGACAGCGAACACTGAAGCTTTCTTT
TRBD1	TRBV7-9	TRBJ2-2	.	CASSPTGHTGELFF	TGTGCCAGCAGCCCGACAGGGCACACCGGGGAGCTGTTTTTT
TRBD1	TRBV27	TRBJ1-1	.	CASSLLSWVDRFPPIFF	TGTGCCAGCAGTTTATTGTCTTGGGTGGACAGGTTCCCTCCTATTTTCTTT
.	TRBV27	TRBJ2-7	.	CASSLSGYEQYF	TGTGCCAGCAGTTTATCCGGGTACGAGCAGTACTTC
TRBD1	TRBV9	TRBJ2-7	.	CASSAGVMDRDPYEQYF	TGTGCCAGCAGCGCGGGGGTTATGGACAGGGACCCCTACGAGCAGTACTTC
.	TRBV4-1	TRBJ2-3	.	CASSPLEEATDTQYF	TGCGCCAGCAGCCCCTTAGAGGAGGCCACAGATACGCAGTATTTT
.	TRBV7-8	TRBJ1-2	.	CASSFGVDILPYGYTF	TGTGCCAGCAGCTTCGGGGTAGATATCCTACCATATGGCTACACCTTC
TRBD2	TRBV9	TRBJ2-3	.	CASSAAGGTTDTQYF	TGTGCCAGCAGCGCAGCGGGAGGGACTACAGATACGCAGTATTTT
TRBD2	TRBV28	TRBJ2-3	.	CASRGISGSTDTQYF	TGTGCCAGCAGAGGGATTAGCGGGAGTACAGATACGCAGTATTTT
.	TRBV18	TRBJ1-2	.	CASSPFDGRDIYGYTF	TGTGCCAGCTCACCATTTGACGGCAGGGACATTTATGGCTACACCTTC
.	TRBV2	TRBJ1-1	few	CASSDQVHTEAFF	TGTGCCAGCAGTGACCAGGTACACACTGAAGCTTTCTTT
TRBD1	TRBV28	TRBJ2-1	.	CASSSGAAGDRGYNEQFF	TGTGCCAGCAGCTCCGGGGCGGCGGGGGACAGGGGCTACAATGAGCAGTTCTTC
.	TRBV5-6	TRBJ1-2	.	CASSLPTNYGYTF	TGTGCCAGCAGCTTACCGACAAACTATGGCTACACCTTC
.	TRBV5-1	TRBJ2-3	.	CASSIVTDTQYF	TGCGCCAGCAGCATCGTCACAGATACGCAGTATTTT
.	TRBV5-6	TRBJ1-5	.	CASSLMARGNQPQHF	TGTGCCAGCAGCTTGATGGCCAGGGGCAATCAGCCCCAGCATTTT
TRBD2	TRBV6-4	TRBJ2-3	.	CASSEAGGSTDTQYF	TGTGCCAGCAGTGAAGCGGGGGGTAGCACAGATACGCAGTATTTT
TRBD1	TRBV9	TRBJ1-2	.	CASSADLTDRAGYGYTF	TGTGCCAGCAGCGCTGACCTTACCGACAGGGCCGGCTATGGCTACACCTTC
.	TRBV19	TRBJ1-5	once	CASSLDSLNQPQHF	TGTGCCAGTAGCCTGGACAGCCTCAATCAGCCCCAGCATTTT
.	TRBV21-1	TRBJ1-5	.	CASTQGAQPQHF	TGTGCCAGCACGCAGGGGGCTCAGCCCCAGCATTTT
TRBD1	TRBV6-1	TRBJ2-5	once	CASLRDSPVETQYF	TGTGCCAGCCTCCGGGACAGCCCCGTGGAGACCCAGTACTTC